The 28 T cell receptor beta chains below come from one sample, sequenced in a study of identical twins. Via MiXCR, TCRdb re-called the 5' RACE reads, giving one row per CDR3 protein. The sample carries roughly 720,000 distinct CDR3 sequences, around a sixth recorded once. These data are also associated with another study on T cells expressing NK-cell markers.

Material for sequencing was PBMCs. The origin of the receptors is a woman between 18 and 29 years old in good health.

This clonotype was found a few times. The V and J genes are TRBV6-6 and TRBJ1-1; D call uncertain. Germline CDR1 reads MNHNY; CDR2 reads SVGAGI (reference sequence). CDR3 length: 13 amino acids. The CDR3 coding sequence is TGTGCTAGCGGGTACAGTCTTATTTTAGAAGCTTTCTTT. Amino acids: CASGYSLILEAFF.

This clonotype turned up a few times. The V and J genes are TRBV12-3 or TRBV12-4 and TRBJ2-7; D unresolved. CDR3 length: 12 amino acids. V was pared by 7 bases and J by 5 bases, with 12 bases between. Here the CDR3 DNA reads TGTGCCAGCACCATCGGATCCGACGAGCAGTACTTC. It is translated as CASTIGSDEQYF.

The rearrangement links TRBV3-1 to TRBJ2-5; the match to TRBD2 covers 8 bases. Unmatched junction bases numbered 8, after V lost 6 bases and J lost 5 bases. This CDR3 is built from 14 residues. CDR1 is LGHDT, CDR2 YNNKEL, per germline (reference sequence). CDR3 sequence reads: CASSQPGGPETQYF. The CDR3 DNA is TGTGCCAGCAGTCAGCCGGGGGGGCCGGAGACCCAGTACTTC.

Only a few counts were recorded for this clonotype. The V gene is TRBV20-1, the J gene TRBJ2-7; no reliable D call. Germline assignment: CDR1 DFQATT and CDR2 SNEGSKA (reference sequence). Trimming removed 4 bases at V and 5 bases at J, with 15 bases between. The CDR3 consists of 13 residues. This CDR3 is CSATSGLSDEQYF. In DNA form, the CDR3 reads TGCAGTGCTACCTCGGGCTTATCCGACGAGCAGTACTTC.

The rearrangement links TRBV5-1 to TRBJ2-7; TRBD1 matches 9 bases. Germline CDR1 and CDR2: SGHRS and YFSETQ. The junction had 8 bases not matched to a gene; V was cut back by 6 bases and J by 7 bases. This CDR3 region has 13 residues. CDR3 sequence reads: CASTRDRDGEQYF. As DNA, the CDR3 is TGCGCCAGCACTAGGGACAGGGATGGAGAGCAGTACTTC.

The J gene is TRBJ2-1, the V gene TRBV7-8; no reliable D call. Trimming cost V 1 base and J 0 bases, with 10 bases left between them. Germline loops: CDR1 SGHVS, CDR2 FQNEAQ. This CDR3 has 16 residues. Here the CDR3 DNA reads TGTGCCAGCAGCTTAGATCCTAGTAACTCCTACAATGAGCAGTTCTTC. Its protein product is CASSLDPSNSYNEQFF.

The chain links TRBV5-1 to TRBJ2-7; 11 bases are shared with TRBD1. From germline, CDR1 is SGHRS and CDR2 YFSETQ. With V trimmed by 0 bases and J by 5 bases, 4 bases remained unmatched. This CDR3 has 15 residues. The CDR3 coding sequence is TGCGCCAGCAGCTTGGGGACAGGGGGCGTCGACGAGCAGTACTTC. As protein: CASSLGTGGVDEQYF.

The chain recombines TRBV7-9 with TRBJ1-1, with D unclear. The germline V gene has CDR1 SEHNR and CDR2 FQNEAQ (reference sequence). V was trimmed by 5 bases and J by 4 bases, leaving 8 bases between them. The CDR3 is 12 residues long. For the CDR3, the DNA is TGTGCCAGCAGCCGCTCACCCACTGAAGCTTTCTTT. This sequence encodes CASSRSPTEAFF.

This chain uses TRBV6-1 with TRBJ2-7; possibly TRBD2 for D (6 bases). V was pared by 6 bases and J by 3 bases, with 12 bases between. CDR3 length equals 13 residues. Germline V gene data show CDR1 as MNHNS and CDR2 as SASEGT. CDR3 protein: CASRKGGNYEQYF. The CDR3 nucleotides are TGTGCCAGCAGGAAAGGAGGGAACTACGAGCAGTACTTC.

This clonotype was seen a few times. The chain carries TRBV7-2 and TRBJ2-5; no definite D call. CDR1 is SGHTA and CDR2 is FQGNSA in the germline V gene. With 3 bases removed from V and 2 bases from J, the gap between germline ends came to 7 bases. This CDR3 spans 13 amino acids. The CDR3 region has the DNA TGTGCCAGCAGCTTGTGGCAGCAAGAGACCCAGTACTTC. Translation: CASSLWQQETQYF. Based on the CDR3 plus reference TRBV7-2 and TRBJ2-5, the full variable domain is GAGVSQSPSNKVTEKGKDVELRCDPISGHTALYWYRQSLGQGLEFLIYFQGNSAPDKSGLPSDRFSAERTGGSVSTLTIQRTQQEDSAVYLCASSLWQQETQYFGPGTRLLVL.

In this sample, this clonotype turned up many times. The chain recombines TRBV12-3 or TRBV12-4 with TRBJ2-1; D possibly corresponds to TRBD2 (6 bases). V was pared by 4 bases and J by 8 bases, with 21 bases between. The CDR3 is made up of 16 amino acids. The CDR3 sequence: CASSYPPGTEAHEQFF. Here the CDR3 DNA reads TGTGCCAGCAGTTACCCCCCAGGGACTGAGGCCCATGAGCAGTTCTTC.

This clonotype has just a few counts. The CDR3 nucleotides read TGTGCCATCATGACCAACACAGATACGCAGTATTTT. It translates to CAIMTNTDTQYF. The chain joins TRBV10-3 to TRBJ2-3; no clear D. Trimming removed 7 bases from V and 2 bases from J, with 7 bases in between. The CDR3 loop spans 12 amino acids. Looked up from germline, CDR1 is ENHRY and CDR2 is SYGVKD.

This clonotype was counted between two and nine times. The chain joins TRBV10-3 to TRBJ2-2; D is unclear. Between the trimmed V and J ends, which lost 2 bases and 6 bases, there was a span of 7 bases. Germline CDR1 ENHRY, CDR2 SYGVKD. The CDR3 loop spans 13 amino acids. The CDR3 loop is CAISEVVSGELFF. The DNA for the CDR3 is TGTGCCATCAGTGAGGTGGTGTCCGGGGAGCTGTTTTTT.

The chain combines TRBV5-1 with TRBJ1-2, with TRBD1 identical over 8 bases. After removal of 4 bases from V and 4 bases from J, the junction contained 15 bases not matched to a gene. Germline V gene lookup returns CDR1 SGHRS and CDR2 YFSETQ. This CDR3 comprises 17 residues. The CDR3, as DNA: TGCGCCAGCAGCACCCAGCCTTCGGGACAGGCGACCTATGGCTACACCTTC. This codes for CASSTQPSGQATYGYTF.

The chain couples TRBV25-1 to TRBJ2-2, with 10 bases lining up with TRBD2. With 5 bases clipped from V and 5 bases from J, the junction kept 5 bases outside the gene matches. In germline, CDR1 is MGHDK, CDR2 SYGVNS. The CDR3 covers 15 residues. The CDR3: CASSHGLAATGELFF. The CDR3 DNA reads as TGTGCCAGCAGTCATGGACTAGCGGCTACCGGGGAGCTGTTTTTT. The variable domain in full, with the rest retrieved from reference TRBV25-1 and TRBJ2-2, is EADIYQTPRYLVIGTGKKITLECSQTMGHDKMYWYQQDPGMELHLIHYSYGVNSTEKGDLSSESTVSRIRTEHFPLTLESARPSHTSQYLCASSHGLAATGELFFGEGSRLTVL.

The chain combines TRBV24-1 with TRBJ2-1; 10 positions match TRBD2. The CDR3 extends over 15 amino acids. V shed 5 bases and J 8 bases; nucleotides not matched to a gene: 8. Looked up from germline, CDR1 is KGHDR and CDR2 is SFDVKD. DNA of the CDR3: TGTGCCACCAGTGCAGCTAGCGGGAGTGGGGATGAGCAGTTCTTC. As protein: CATSAASGSGDEQFF.

This clonotype was observed a few times. The V call is TRBV6-1, the J call TRBJ1-3; D ambiguous. V was cut by 6 bases and J by 4 bases, with 19 bases left in between. Germline V gene data show CDR1 as MNHNS and CDR2 as SASEGT. The CDR3 has 16 amino acids. CDR3 in DNA: TGTGCCAGCAGCCTAAAAGGACCTCTTGCGGGAAACACCATATATTTT. The encoded protein is CASSLKGPLAGNTIYF.

This clonotype came up a few times. This chain connects TRBV3-1 to TRBJ1-1, with no clear D. Trimming removed 7 bases at V and 3 bases at J, with 15 bases between. The CDR3 extends over 14 amino acids. Germline V CDR1 and CDR2: LGHDT, YNNKEL (reference sequence). The CDR3 protein is CASTGSGADTEAFF. The DNA for the CDR3 is TGTGCCAGCACTGGGAGCGGCGCGGACACTGAAGCTTTCTTT.

This clonotype was found a few times. The CDR3 spells CASSQGQNGELFF. DNA of the CDR3: TGCGCCAGCAGCCAAGGACAGAACGGGGAGCTGTTTTTT. This rearrangement joins TRBV4-3 to TRBJ2-2, with D perhaps TRBD1 (5 bases). This CDR3 contains 13 residues. Germline V gene data show CDR1 as LGHNA and CDR2 as YSLEER. V lost 1 base to trimming and J lost 7 bases, with 7 bases between them.

This clonotype was picked up a small number of times. Here the CDR3 reads CASSSRTNNEQFF. CDR3 in DNA: TGTGCCAGCAGCTCAAGAACCAACAATGAGCAGTTCTTC. The J gene is TRBJ2-1, the V gene TRBV7-2, with D hard to call. Germline assignment: CDR1 SGHTA and CDR2 FQGNSA. V shed 4 bases and J shed 5 bases, with 9 bases lying between them. The CDR3 loop spans 13 amino acids.

This clonotype has just a few counts. The junction does not match germline at one end; this may be a read error. The rearrangement uses TRBV15 and TRBJ2-2, with D perhaps TRBD1 (7 bases). This CDR3 spans 17 amino acids. Germline V gene sequence: CDR1 LNHNV, CDR2 YYDKDF (reference sequence). DNA for the CDR3: TGTGCCACCAGCAGGCTGGAGGGACAGCATCGCACCGGGGACCTGTTTTTT. The encoded protein is CATSRLEGQHRTGDLFF. Variable domain in full (rest from reference TRBV15 and TRBJ2-2): DAMVIQNPRYQVTQFGKPVTLSCSQTLNHNVMYWYQQKSSQAPKLLFHYYDKDFNNEADTPDNFQSRRPNTSFCFLDIRSPGLGDTAMYLCATSRLEGQHRTGDLFFGEGSRLTVL.

This clonotype was picked up a small number of times. This chain joins TRBV4-3 and TRBJ2-5; D is undetermined. This CDR3 has 15 amino acids. V was cut by 1 base and J by 5 bases, with 14 bases left in between. In germline, CDR1 is LGHNA, CDR2 YSLEER. The CDR3 loop is CASSQVGSDGETQYF. Here the CDR3 DNA reads TGCGCCAGCAGCCAAGTAGGGTCGGACGGGGAGACCCAGTACTTC.

This clonotype was seen a handful of times. CDR3 loop: CASSEATGFTEAFF. CDR3 DNA sequence: TGTGCCAGCAGTGAGGCTACAGGGTTCACTGAAGCTTTCTTT. This chain joins TRBV6-1 and TRBJ1-1, with D tentatively TRBD1 (6 bases). V lost 3 bases to trimming and J lost 4 bases, with 12 bases between them. There are 14 residues in the CDR3. Germline CDR1 and CDR2: MNHNS and SASEGT.

The J gene is TRBJ2-7, the V gene TRBV20-1; 8 bases are a match to TRBD2. V trimming: 3 bases; J trimming: 7 bases; junction bases outside the gene matches: 8. CDR1 and CDR2 (germline): DFQATT, SNEGSKA (reference sequence). The CDR3 loop spans 13 amino acids. The CDR3 region has the DNA TGCAGTGCTAGTAGTAGCGGGGTCCGAGAGCAGTACTTC. Translation gives CSASSSGVREQYF.

This clonotype was observed a handful of times. The rearrangement joins TRBV5-1 to TRBJ1-1; D unresolved. There are 14 residues in the CDR3. Per the germline V gene, CDR1 is SGHRS and CDR2 is YFSETQ. The V gene lost 0 bases and the J gene lost 3 bases, with 9 bases spanning the gap. The CDR3 region is CASSLVGLDTEAFF. The CDR3 nucleotides are TGCGCCAGCAGCTTGGTAGGGTTGGACACTGAAGCTTTCTTT.

V is TRBV20-1 and J is TRBJ2-7; 8 positions match TRBD2. The CDR3 length is 14 residues. The germline V gene encodes CDR1 DFQATT and CDR2 SNEGSKA (reference sequence). J was trimmed by 0 bases and V by 5 bases; bases with no gene match: 6. This chain's CDR3 is CSAYPGGSSYEQYF. In DNA form, the CDR3 reads TGCAGTGCTTACCCGGGGGGGAGCTCCTACGAGCAGTACTTC.

This clonotype has more than one count but fewer than ten. This chain joins TRBV29-1 and TRBJ1-2; 7 nucleotides align to TRBD1. The CDR3 contains 13 residues. Germline V gene sequence: CDR1 SQVTM, CDR2 ANQGSEA. J gave up 0 bases and V 6 bases, and 4 bases lay outside the gene matches. CDR3 in DNA: TGCAGCGTAGGGACAGCGGCTAACTATGGCTACACCTTC. It specifies CSVGTAANYGYTF.

This clonotype was found a few times. V is TRBV20-1 and J is TRBJ2-7, with a tentative D call TRBD1 (6 bases). Germline values: CDR1 DFQATT, CDR2 SNEGSKA (reference sequence). This CDR3 is 13 amino acids long. Trimming pared 3 bases from V and 5 bases from J, leaving 14 bases between. The CDR3 protein is CSARGHLTDEQYF. The CDR3 DNA sequence: TGCAGTGCTAGGGGACACCTCACCGACGAGCAGTACTTC.